Following are 22 T cell receptor beta chains from one sample sequenced in a study of Graves' ophthalmopathy and Graves' hyperthyroidism. RNA transcripts were the source from which TCR beta CDR3 regions were amplified. Second-round multiplex PCR followed a first-round RT-PCR using HTBI primers. TCRdb re-analysed the multiplex PCR reads in MiXCR, keeping a single row per CDR3 protein. The sample holds around 340,000 distinct CDR3 sequences, 17% seen once. The specimen was peripheral blood. Every receptor here comes from an adult man with Graves' ophthalmopathy.

At least ten counts were recorded for this clonotype. The chain is built from TRBV30 and TRBJ2-3; 10 nucleotides agree with TRBD2. The junction had 3 bases not matched to a gene; V was cut back by 5 bases and J by 1 base. Germline loops: CDR1 GTSNPN, CDR2 SVGIG (reference sequence). The CDR3 has 14 residues. CDR3 bases: TGTGCCTGGGATACTAGCGGGGGCACAGATACGCAGTATTTT. Its protein is CAWDTSGGTDTQYF.

This clonotype was seen ten or more times. The V call is TRBV27, the J call TRBJ2-7; unclear D gene. Germline CDR1 MNHEY, CDR2 SMNVEV (reference sequence). The CDR3 runs 14 residues. The V end lost 5 bases, the J end lost 1 base, and 12 bases lay between the germline ends. CDR3 protein: CASSRPGLSYEQYF. As DNA, the CDR3 is TGTGCCAGCAGTCGGCCGGGTCTATCCTACGAGCAGTACTTC.

The sample holds many counts of this clonotype. V gene TRBV7-9 combines with J gene TRBJ1-1, with D perhaps TRBD1 (5 bases). CDR3 length: 14 residues. Germline values: CDR1 SEHNR, CDR2 FQNEAQ (reference sequence). The V end was cut by 4 bases, the J end by 3 bases, with 12 bases between. The CDR3 DNA is TGTGCCAGCAGCTCCTTTATGGGGCACACTGAAGCTTTCTTT. This gives the protein CASSSFMGHTEAFF.

The table lists this clonotype with many counts. The V and J genes are TRBV7-2 and TRBJ2-7; a weak D match, TRBD2 (6 bases). Germline CDR1 is SGHTA and CDR2 is FQGNSA. The CDR3 consists of 12 residues. The V and J ends lost 5 bases and 8 bases respectively, with 13 bases between them. The chain's CDR3 is CASSGGTYKQYF. The CDR3 region has the DNA TGTGCCAGCAGCGGCGGGACTTATAAGCAGTACTTC.

V gene TRBV12-3 or TRBV12-4 combines with J gene TRBJ1-6, with D possibly TRBD1 on 5 matching bases. V lost 7 bases to trimming and J lost 15 bases, with 19 bases between them. The CDR3 is 13 residues long. The CDR3 coding sequence is TGTGCCAGCACCTTGGTTTTCGGGGCGCTCCTCCACTTT. This encodes CASTLVFGALLHF.

This CDR3 is CASGFTGGAEAFF. The DNA of the CDR3 is TGTGCTAGTGGTTTTACAGGCGGGGCTGAAGCTTTCTTT. The gene calls are TRBV12-5 and TRBJ1-1; D is possibly TRBD1 (5 bases). This CDR3 region has 13 residues. The V end was cut by 3 bases, the J end by 6 bases, with 11 bases between. Germline V lookup: CDR1 LGHNT, CDR2 FRNRAP.

Of note for this clonotype: A much larger clone sits a single nucleotide away, making a read error possible. This chain uses TRBV7-3 with TRBJ2-2; TRBD2 agrees at 8 bases. Per germline, CDR1 SGHTA and CDR2 FQGTGA. Germline trimming cut 4 bases from V and 3 bases from J; bases unmatched to any gene: 4. The CDR3 totals 15 residues. CDR3 in amino acids: CASSSAGEHTGELFF. In nucleotides, the CDR3 is TGTGCCAGCAGCTCAGCGGGAGAGCACACCGGGGAGCTGTTTTTT.

Many counts were recorded for this clonotype. The chain recombines TRBV6-1 with TRBJ2-5, with 8 bases aligning to TRBD1. Germline CDR1 is MNHNS and CDR2 is SASEGT. Unmatched junction bases numbered 8, after V lost 4 bases and J lost 4 bases. The CDR3 loop spans 15 amino acids. The CDR3 spells CASSATQGAGETQYF. DNA for the CDR3: TGTGCCAGCAGTGCAACCCAGGGGGCGGGAGAGACCCAGTACTTC.

In this sample, this clonotype turned up many times. A read error may account for a junction end that differs from germline. This chain links TRBV7-9 with TRBJ1-5; D is perhaps TRBD1 (5 bases). The CDR3 runs 14 residues. Germline V lookup: CDR1 SEHNR, CDR2 FQNEAQ (reference sequence). This chain's CDR3 is CASSLATGDQPQHF. The CDR3, as DNA: TGTGCCAGCAGCTTAGCGACGGGGGATCAACCCCAGCATTTT.

This clonotype was observed at least ten times. The genes are TRBV13 and TRBJ1-1; TRBD1 agrees at 7 bases. CDR3 length equals 12 residues. V dropped 8 bases and J dropped 10; count of bases not matched to a gene: 10. CDR1 and CDR2 from the germline V gene are PRHDT and FYEKMQ (reference sequence). Written as DNA, the CDR3 is TGTGCCAGCGGAAGGGCAGGGGGGGGAGCTTTCTTT. As protein: CASGRAGGGAFF.

In this sample, this clonotype turned up many times. The V gene is TRBV7-2, the J gene TRBJ1-3; 8 bases map to TRBD1. V trimming: 2 bases; J trimming: 5 bases; junction bases outside the gene matches: 2. Per the germline V gene, CDR1 is SGHTA and CDR2 is FQGNSA. This CDR3 region has 14 residues. The CDR3: CASSLRTGRNTIYF. The CDR3 nucleotides are TGTGCCAGCAGCTTAAGGACAGGGCGAAACACCATATATTTT.

This clonotype was detected ten times or more. The chain recombines TRBV5-1 with TRBJ2-2, with a possible D match to TRBD1 (5 bases). The length of the CDR3 is 16 residues. The V and J ends lost 4 bases and 0 bases respectively, with 13 bases between them. Germline V lookup: CDR1 SGHRS, CDR2 YFSETQ. CDR3 DNA: TGCGCCAGCAGCACCGGACAAAGCGCGAACACCGGGGAGCTGTTTTTT. The encoded protein is CASSTGQSANTGELFF. The variable domain in full, with the rest retrieved from reference TRBV5-1 and TRBJ2-2, is KAGVTQTPRYLIKTRGQQVTLSCSPISGHRSVSWYQQTPGQGLQFLFEYFSETQRNKGNFPGRFSGRQFSNSRSEMNVSTLELGDSALYLCASSTGQSANTGELFFGEGSRLTVL.

This clonotype was observed a handful of times. The J gene is TRBJ2-7, the V gene TRBV7-2, with D hard to call. The CDR3 totals 13 residues. Germline CDR1 and CDR2: SGHTA and FQGNSA. V was pared by 2 bases and J by 2 bases, with 7 bases between. The CDR3 nucleotides read TGTGCCAGCAGCTTAAGCCAAGCCTACGAGCAGTACTTC. Amino acids: CASSLSQAYEQYF.

This clonotype was detected many times. This chain connects TRBV20-1 to TRBJ2-5; TRBD2 aligns across 7 bases. The junction had 10 bases not matched to a gene; V was cut back by 2 bases and J by 4 bases. The CDR3 is 15 residues long. Germline V lookup: CDR1 DFQATT, CDR2 SNEGSKA (reference sequence). CDR3 in DNA: TGCAGTGCTAGACCCTGGGAGGGCCCAGGAGAGACCCAGTACTTC. It yields the protein CSARPWEGPGETQYF.

This clonotype has ten or more counts. J is TRBJ2-2 and V is TRBV11-1; possibly TRBD1 or TRBD2 for D (5 bases each). The CDR3 consists of 17 residues. Trimming shortened V by 4 bases and J by 4 bases, and 19 bases separated the two germline ends. The germline gives CDR1 SGHAT, CDR2 FQDESV (reference sequence). CDR3 DNA sequence: TGTGCCAGCAGCTGGGGGACGCCGAACTATAGCACCGGGGAGCTGTTTTTT. Translated: CASSWGTPNYSTGELFF.

This clonotype was detected ten times or more. The chain recombines TRBV2 with TRBJ2-2; 10 bases match TRBD2. This CDR3 has 15 amino acids. Germline V CDR1 and CDR2: SNHLY, FYNNEI. Trimming removed 4 bases from V and 4 bases from J; junction bases left unmatched: 3. CDR3 region: CASSVIAGGTGELFF. The CDR3 nucleotides read TGTGCCAGCAGTGTGATAGCGGGGGGCACCGGGGAGCTGTTTTTT.

This clonotype was detected ten times or more. V is TRBV7-2 and J is TRBJ1-5; D ambiguous. CDR1 and CDR2 (germline): SGHTA, FQGNSA. The CDR3 covers 15 residues. The V and J ends lost 5 bases and 5 bases respectively, with 16 bases between them. The CDR3 sequence: CASSPSGSLHQPQHF. As DNA, the CDR3 is TGTGCCAGCAGCCCCTCGGGTTCTCTCCATCAGCCCCAGCATTTT. Combining the CDR3 with reference TRBV7-2 and TRBJ1-5 gives the whole variable domain GAGVSQSPSNKVTEKGKDVELRCDPISGHTALYWYRQSLGQGLEFLIYFQGNSAPDKSGLPSDRFSAERTGGSVSTLTIQRTQQEDSAVYLCASSPSGSLHQPQHFGDGTRLSIL.

This clonotype was found many times. The CDR3 DNA reads TGTGCCAGCAGCCTCCTCCCTGGCGGGAGGACAGGCGAGACCCAGTACTTC. Translated: CASSLLPGGRTGETQYF. This chain joins TRBV5-5 and TRBJ2-5, with a weak D call TRBD2 (8 bases). This CDR3 has 17 residues. CDR1 is SGHKS, CDR2 YYEKEE, per germline (reference sequence). V lost 4 bases, J lost 5 bases, and 24 bases lay in between.

This clonotype was detected ten times or more. The CDR3 DNA is TGTGCCAGCAGCGCTGACACGGCCTACGAGCAGTACTTC. It codes for CASSADTAYEQYF. The genes are TRBV12-3 or TRBV12-4 and TRBJ2-7; D not resolved. V lost 6 bases and J lost 2, with 11 bases in between. The CDR3 covers 13 residues.

In its sample, this clonotype was seen many times. This rearrangement joins TRBV6-2 or TRBV6-3 to TRBJ2-7, with TRBD2 matching over 14 bases. The ends lost 6 bases at V and 0 bases at J; junction bases unmatched: 7. The germline V gene encodes CDR1 MNHEY and CDR2 SVGEGT. This CDR3 spans 17 amino acids. This CDR3 is CASRGTSGSHSSYEQYF. The CDR3 DNA reads as TGTGCCAGCAGAGGGACTAGCGGGAGCCATAGCTCCTACGAGCAGTACTTC.

This clonotype occurred many times. The V call is TRBV11-2, the J call TRBJ2-5; TRBD2 aligns across 10 bases. Trimming took 7 bases from V and 3 from J; bases not matched to a gene: 5. The CDR3 has 14 amino acids. In germline, CDR1 is SGHAT, CDR2 FQNNGV. The CDR3 loop reads CASNIGLAEETQYF. DNA for the CDR3: TGTGCCAGCAACATAGGACTAGCGGAAGAGACCCAGTACTTC.

The genes are TRBV11-2 and TRBJ2-7; 11 positions match TRBD2. The CDR3 loop spans 15 amino acids. The germline CDR1 and CDR2 sequences are SGHAT and FQNNGV. V trimming: 1 base; J trimming: 7 bases; junction bases outside the gene matches: 6. This CDR3 is CASSLVLAGEREQYF. In nucleotides, the CDR3 is TGTGCCAGCAGCTTAGTACTAGCGGGAGAGAGAGAGCAGTACTTC.